This TCR beta chain was sequenced for a study of PD-1 blockade in classical Hodgkin lymphoma. The time point was: cycle 4 day 1 (C4D1), after less than 7 weeks of nivolumab. No patient escaped relapse after autologous stem cell transplantation, and brentuximab vedotin exposure varied. Worth noting for this clone: What it binds is not known.

The CDR3 runs 14 residues. V gave up 7 bases and J gave up 8 bases; unmatched junction bases: 8. The germline V gene encodes CDR1 ENHRY and CDR2 SYGVKD. Study results and caveats: Compared with baseline, CD4+ but not CD8+ TCR diversity had risen significantly by C4D1. Complete responders had baseline diversity similar to newly diagnosed patients. Newly diagnosed patients had baseline TCR diversity that was reportedly lower than that of healthy donors.

Assay used: immunoSEQ multiplex PCR; TCRdb lists only in-frame clones, some missing. The sample records over 20,000 clones, approximately 85% being singletons. The clonotype originates from a human donor with classical Hodgkin lymphoma. V usage is TRBV10-3 and J usage is TRBJ1-2; TRBD1 matches 12 bases. The sample was peripheral blood mononuclear cells (PBMCs), taken before the fourth cycle of nivolumab. CDR3 in DNA: TGTGCCATCACCGGGACAGGGGGCGCGGGGGGCTACACCTTC. Amino acid sequence: CAITGTGGAGGYTF.